This TCR beta chain was obtained from a study of cytomegalovirus exposure and HLA in healthy donors. Study overall: In a later analysis, the approximately 110 validation repertoires were reported to have used the same platform as the approximately 690 first-cohort repertoires. General observations from the study: According to a later analysis, TCR clusters from the first cohort tended to co-occur in the 120 or so validation repertoires.

The approximately 120-subject validation cohort, separate from the approximately 670-subject first cohort, included the donors. Only in-frame clones appear in the TCRdb table, and some are missing; sequencing was by immunoSEQ multiplex PCR. The sample lists tens of thousands of clones, approximately 81% occurring once. The V end was cut by 5 bases, the J end by 0 bases, with 10 bases between. Germline-derived CDR1 and CDR2 are SEHNR and FQNEAQ (reference sequence). CDR3 size: 14 residues. A note on this clone: Its specificity is not known.

This TCR came from a woman aged 18-30 years in good health and CMV-seropositive. The rearrangement links TRBV7-9 to TRBJ1-1; TRBD1 is a possible D gene (6 bases). Sequencing was performed on PBMCs. Written as DNA, the CDR3 is TGTGCCAGCAGCAACGGACAGCTGAACACTGAAGCTTTCTTT. Translation gives CASSNGQLNTEAFF.